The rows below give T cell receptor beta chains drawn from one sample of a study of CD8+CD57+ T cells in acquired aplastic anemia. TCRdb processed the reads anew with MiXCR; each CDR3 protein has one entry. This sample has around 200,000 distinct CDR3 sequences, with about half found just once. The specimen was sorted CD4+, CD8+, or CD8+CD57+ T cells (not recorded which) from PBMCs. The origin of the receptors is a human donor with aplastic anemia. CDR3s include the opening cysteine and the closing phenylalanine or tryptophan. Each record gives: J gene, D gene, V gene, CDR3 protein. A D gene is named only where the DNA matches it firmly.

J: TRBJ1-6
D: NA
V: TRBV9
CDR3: CASSVEQANSPLHF

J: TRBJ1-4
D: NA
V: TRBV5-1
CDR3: CASSLAATRGEKLFF

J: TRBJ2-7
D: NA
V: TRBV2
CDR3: CASSVGRGTHEQYF

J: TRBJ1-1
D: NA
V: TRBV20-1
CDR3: CSAEDMNTEAFF

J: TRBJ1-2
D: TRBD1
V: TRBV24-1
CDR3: CDLGQGALGPYDYTF

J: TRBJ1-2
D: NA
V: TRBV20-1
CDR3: CSASPTSGRGYTF

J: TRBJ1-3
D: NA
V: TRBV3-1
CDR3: CASSQGGGGHLSGNTIYF

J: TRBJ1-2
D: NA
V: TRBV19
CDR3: CASSIPGKGYTF

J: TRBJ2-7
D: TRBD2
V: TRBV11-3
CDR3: CASSLSGGGTLYEQYF

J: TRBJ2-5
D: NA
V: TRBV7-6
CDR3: CASSFVRDQETQYF

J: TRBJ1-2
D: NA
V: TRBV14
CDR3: CASSQEFQGYTF

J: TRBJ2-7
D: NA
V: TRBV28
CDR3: CASSLGTGRHEQYF

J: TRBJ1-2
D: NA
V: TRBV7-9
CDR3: CASSSSIGQSGYTF

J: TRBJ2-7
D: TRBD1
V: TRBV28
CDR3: CASSPYQGARVPHEQYF

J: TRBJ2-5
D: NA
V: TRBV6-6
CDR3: CASSFGGRLQETQYF

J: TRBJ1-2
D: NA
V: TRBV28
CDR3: CASRTELDGYTF

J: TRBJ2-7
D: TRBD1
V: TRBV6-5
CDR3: CASSYSGTGKF

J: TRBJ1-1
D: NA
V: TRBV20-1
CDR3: CSARGGGTEAFF

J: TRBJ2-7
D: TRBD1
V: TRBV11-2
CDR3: CASSFDRGRSYEQYF

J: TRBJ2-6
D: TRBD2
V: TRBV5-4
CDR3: CASSWGGGGANVLTF

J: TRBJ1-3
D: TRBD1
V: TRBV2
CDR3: CASSEGFRTGGNTIYF

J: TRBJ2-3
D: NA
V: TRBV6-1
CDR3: CASSAYLRETGTDTQYF